Below, 23 T cell receptor beta chains from the same sample are listed, as sequenced in a study of lung T cells in sarcoidosis with Löfgren's syndrome. From the reads, TCRdb called clonotypes with MiXCR, one entry per CDR3 protein. The data show roughly 3,000 distinct CDR3 sequences, with around a quarter seen just once and approximately 12% held by the top ten. The sample was CD4+ T cells from bronchoalveolar lavage. The receptors originated from a human donor with sarcoidosis (Löfgren's syndrome or another form), or a control subject (not recorded which).

About this clonotype itself: Just one base apart from a much larger clone, this may be a read error. The rearrangement joins TRBV14 to TRBJ1-1; maybe TRBD1 (6 bases). The CDR3 has 14 amino acids. The germline V gene has CDR1 SGHDN and CDR2 FVKESK. CDR3 sequence reads: CASSLDSVKTEAFF. The CDR3 DNA sequence: TGTGCCAGCAGCCTGGACAGCGTGAAAACTGAAGCTTTCTTT.

On this clonotype itself: Its ends do not fully match the called genes, so a read error is possible. This chain joins TRBV6-1 and TRBJ2-1; TRBD2 might be the D (5 bases). The CDR3 has 13 residues. The germline CDR1 and CDR2 sequences are MNHNS and SASEGT. The CDR3 reads CASRRAPGIEKFF. DNA for the CDR3: TGCGCCAGCAGGCGGGCTCCGGGAATTGAGAAGTTCTTC.

Points on this clonotype: Being one base from a much bigger clone, this may be a read error. The chain couples TRBV7-2 to TRBJ1-5; D remains unclear. With the DNA end fitting TRBJ2-3 better, the J assignment may be wrong. CDR1 and CDR2 (germline): SGHTA, FQGNSA. This CDR3 contains 13 residues. The chain's CDR3 is CASSFDRDQPQYF. The CDR3 bases are TGTGCCAGCAGCTTTGACCGAGATCAGCCCCAGTATTTT.

The table lists this clonotype with many counts. The V gene is TRBV11-2, the J gene TRBJ1-1, with 8 bases identical to TRBD1. The J segment lost 10 bases and the V segment lost 5 bases, leaving 12 bases of the junction unmatched. The CDR3 sequence is 14 residues long. The germline V gene encodes CDR1 SGHAT and CDR2 FQNNGV. In DNA form, the CDR3 reads TGTGCCAGCAGCCTGGGAACATTACAGGGGGGAGCTTTCTTT. This encodes CASSLGTLQGGAFF.

This clonotype was observed a handful of times. This could be a read error, since a much larger clone is one nucleotide away. This rearrangement joins TRBV2 to TRBJ1-3; no firm D call. Germline-derived CDR1 and CDR2 are SNHLY and FYNNEI. There are 13 residues in the CDR3. CDR3 sequence: CASRWESGDTIYF. CDR3 sequence (DNA): TGTGCCAGCAGATGGGAGTCTGGAGACACCATATATTTT.

This clonotype was recorded many times. The CDR3 loop reads CSVLVGEGQYF. CDR3 nucleotide sequence: TGCAGCGTTCTGGTGGGAGAGGGGCAGTACTTC. The chain combines TRBV29-1 with TRBJ2-7, with TRBD2 as a possible D gene (5 bases). The CDR3 has 11 residues. Germline V gene lookup returns CDR1 SQVTM and CDR2 ANQGSEA. The V gene lost 5 bases and the J gene lost 9 bases, with 14 bases spanning the gap.

At least ten counts were recorded for this clonotype. The rearrangement links TRBV30 to TRBJ2-5; 7 nucleotides agree with TRBD2. V was pared by 4 bases and J by 7 bases, with 3 bases of the junction left unmatched. This CDR3 contains 11 residues. CDR1 is GTSNPN, CDR2 SVGIG, per germline (reference sequence). CDR3 bases: TGTGCCTGGACAGCGGGGAGGACCCAGTACTTC. It yields the protein CAWTAGRTQYF.

This clonotype is judged medium-sized. This chain joins TRBV5-1 and TRBJ2-3; D remains ambiguous. The CDR3 runs to 14 residues. Germline CDR1 SGHRS, CDR2 YFSETQ. The V end was cut by 0 bases, the J end by 6 bases, with 11 bases between. CDR3 residues: CASSLEGPRDTQYF. CDR3 in DNA: TGCGCCAGCAGCTTGGAGGGCCCCCGGGATACGCAGTATTTT.

The chain joins TRBV11-2 to TRBJ1-3; no reliable D call. Germline V gene data show CDR1 as SGHAT and CDR2 as FQNNGV. Trimming pared 3 bases from V and 4 bases from J, leaving 10 bases between. The CDR3 has 14 amino acids. CDR3 nucleotides: TGTGCCAGCAGCTTTGGGTGTCAAGGAAACACCATATATTTT. Translation gives CASSFGCQGNTIYF.

On this clonotype: This may stem from a read error, because a much larger clone lies one nucleotide away. The chain carries TRBV20-1 and TRBJ1-2, with TRBD1 identical over 9 bases. The CDR3 is 15 amino acids. From germline, CDR1 is DFQATT and CDR2 SNEGSKA (reference sequence). CDR3 region: CSASRHRGRGYGYAF. CDR3 in DNA: TGCAGTGCTAGTCGTCACAGGGGGCGCGGGTATGGCTACGCCTTC.

This clonotype is classed as medium-sized. The chain recombines TRBV15 with TRBJ1-6, with TRBD1 as a possible D gene (5 bases). This CDR3 spans 17 amino acids. The V and J ends lost 1 base and 10 bases respectively, with 20 bases between them. Germline values: CDR1 LNHNV, CDR2 YYDKDF (reference sequence). In nucleotides, the CDR3 is TGTGCCACCAGCAGAGCGAGCAGACAGAGTCCACGATCACCCCTCCACTTT. Encoded protein: CATSRASRQSPRSPLHF.

By sample share, this clonotype is hyperexpanded. The CDR3, as DNA: TGCAGTGCTAGAGATAACAGTCTGCAAGAGACCCAGTACTTC. Translating gives CSARDNSLQETQYF. The rearrangement uses TRBV20-1 and TRBJ2-5; D gene unclear. The CDR3 is 14 amino acids. Germline V gene data show CDR1 as DFQATT and CDR2 as SNEGSKA (reference sequence). V was shortened by 0 bases and J by 2 bases, with 10 bases between the two germline ends.

This clonotype has a count of ten or more. Here the CDR3 DNA reads TGCGCCAGCAGCTCTTCCTCAGGGGTTCGTAATTCACCCCTCCACTTT. This codes for CASSSSSGVRNSPLHF. This chain uses TRBV5-1 with TRBJ1-6; maybe TRBD1 (6 bases). The CDR3 length is 16 residues. Germline lookup yields CDR1 SGHRS and CDR2 YFSETQ. The V and J ends lost 3 bases and 6 bases respectively, with 16 bases between them.

This clonotype was detected ten times or more. J is TRBJ1-3 and V is TRBV9, with D perhaps matching TRBD1 (6 bases). The length of the CDR3 is 15 residues. CDR1 and CDR2 (germline): SGDLS, YYNGEE. Trimming left V 2 bases short and J 6 bases short, with 15 bases between. The CDR3 loop reads CASSVDTGFSNTIYF. CDR3 bases: TGTGCCAGCAGCGTCGATACAGGGTTTTCAAACACCATATATTTT.

Sample share makes this clonotype medium-sized (0.01 to 0.1%). V and J are TRBV6-1 and TRBJ1-4, with a possible D match to TRBD1 (6 bases). CDR1 and CDR2 (germline): MNHNS, SASEGT. The CDR3 covers 13 residues. V dropped 6 bases and J dropped 5 bases, with 10 bases sitting between them. The CDR3 DNA reads TGTGCCAGCAGAAAAGGGGGGAATGAAAAACTGTTTTTT. It translates to CASRKGGNEKLFF.

This clonotype came up once. Because it lacks the conserved phenylalanine or tryptophan at the end, this CDR3 is likely a read error. The gene calls are TRBV20-1 and TRBJ1-5; TRBD1 is a possible D gene (5 bases). Per the germline V gene, CDR1 is DFQATT and CDR2 is SNEGSKA (reference sequence). The CDR3 is 13 residues long. CDR3 amino acids: CGASNRRNQPQHL. CDR3 bases: TGCGGTGCATCAAACAGGAGAAATCAGCCCCAGCATCTT.

By share, this clonotype ranks as large. This chain uses TRBV18 with TRBJ1-1; 7 bases match TRBD1. V lost 4 bases and J lost 4; bases outside the gene matches: 15. The CDR3 is made up of 17 amino acids. Germline assignment: CDR1 KGHSH and CDR2 LQKENI. Here the CDR3 reads CASSLLLGQAWGTEAFF. DNA of the CDR3: TGTGCCAGCTCACTACTTCTAGGACAGGCGTGGGGCACTGAAGCTTTCTTT.

This clonotype is large in the sample. This rearrangement joins TRBV2 to TRBJ1-2; 8 positions agree with TRBD1. Germline assignment: CDR1 SNHLY and CDR2 FYNNEI. The CDR3 has 15 residues. The J segment lost 7 bases and the V segment lost 4 bases, leaving 11 bases of the junction unmatched. The DNA for the CDR3 is TGTGCCAGCAGTGCAACAGGGGGGCGAGGAGTTGGCTACACCTTC. Its protein product is CASSATGGRGVGYTF.

By sample fraction, this clonotype is medium-sized. The rearrangement uses TRBV10-1 and TRBJ1-1, with 9 bases lining up with TRBD1. Trimming cost V 2 bases and J 7 bases; bases outside gene matches: 2. Germline V gives CDR1 WNHNN, CDR2 SYGVQD (reference sequence). There are 13 residues in the CDR3. The DNA for the CDR3 is TGCGCCAGCAGTGAGACAGGGGGCTTTGAAGCTTTCTTT. It is translated as CASSETGGFEAFF.

Relative to its sample, this clonotype is large. One junction end disagrees with the germline gene, perhaps due to a read error. The rearrangement uses TRBV7-7 and TRBJ2-5; tentative D call: TRBD1 (5 bases). CDR3 length: 13 amino acids. Germline V lookup: CDR1 SSHAT, CDR2 FNYEAQ (reference sequence). CDR3 coding DNA: TGTGCTAGCAGTGAAGGGGTCCAAGAGACCCAGTACTTC. Its translation: CASSEGVQETQYF.

Within the sample, this clonotype is medium-sized. The V call is TRBV6-1, the J call TRBJ1-5; D gene ambiguous. The CDR3 spans 11 residues. V was trimmed by 7 bases and J by 4 bases, leaving 5 bases between them. CDR1 and CDR2 from the germline V gene are MNHNS and SASEGT. CDR3 bases: TGTGCCAGCACGGATAATCAGCCCCAGCATTTT. This gives the protein CASTDNQPQHF.

This clonotype was seen a handful of times. This sequence joins TRBV29-1 and TRBJ1-1; the D gene is possibly TRBD1 (5 bases). V lost 7 bases to trimming and J lost 0 bases, with 9 bases between them. The CDR3 runs 12 residues. CDR1 and CDR2 (germline): SQVTM, ANQGSEA. The CDR3, as DNA: TGCAGCGCCGCAGGGATGAACACTGAAGCTTTCTTT. This gives the protein CSAAGMNTEAFF.

This clonotype is labeled as large. For the CDR3, the DNA is TGCAGTGCGACTGGACAGATCGACTATGGCTACACCTTC. Amino acids: CSATGQIDYGYTF. The chain uses TRBV20-1 and TRBJ1-2; D possibly corresponds to TRBD1 (6 bases). Germline V lookup: CDR1 DFQATT, CDR2 SNEGSKA (reference sequence). Trimming removed 6 bases at V and 3 bases at J, with 14 bases between. CDR3 size: 13 residues.